These 23 T cell receptor beta chains were sequenced from one sample in a study of cytomegalovirus exposure and HLA in healthy donors. 13 Jbeta primers and 60 Vbeta primers were used for the PCR. Assay: immunoSEQ multiplex PCR; the TCRdb copy retains only in-frame clones and omits some. This table holds more than 65,000 clones, approximately 81% found once. Sequences were obtained from PBMCs. These receptors all come from a woman between 50 and 59 years old in good health and CMV-seropositive.

The chain recombines TRBV6-4 with TRBJ1-4; D gene unclear. The CDR3 has 14 amino acids. The V gene's germline CDR1 is MRHNA and CDR2 SNTAGT. V dropped 0 bases and J dropped 10 bases, with 12 bases sitting between them. CDR3 amino acids: CASSDSAPAGKLFF. DNA for the CDR3: TGTGCCAGCAGTGACTCGGCCCCTGCTGGAAAACTGTTTTTT.

The chain employs TRBV19 and TRBJ2-4; D might be TRBD1 (6 bases). From germline, CDR1 is LNHDA and CDR2 SQIVND (reference sequence). Trimming removed 5 bases from V and 0 bases from J, with 14 bases in between. The CDR3 loop spans 16 amino acids. Here the CDR3 reads CASSLGQRVAKNIQYF. The CDR3 bases are TGTGCCAGTAGTTTAGGACAGAGAGTAGCCAAAAACATTCAGTACTTC. Full variable domain (rest looked up from reference TRBV19 and TRBJ2-4): DGGITQSPKYLFRKEGQNVTLSCEQNLNHDAMYWYRQDPGQGLRLIYYSQIVNDFQKGDIAEGYSVSREKKESFPLTVTSAQKNPTAFYLCASSLGQRVAKNIQYFGAGTRLSVL.

This clone was picked up one time. The rearrangement links TRBV19 to TRBJ2-2; a possible D gene is TRBD2 (5 bases). The CDR3 contains 14 residues. Trimming pared 1 base from V and 8 bases from J, leaving 11 bases between. CDR1 and CDR2 from the germline V gene are LNHDA and SQIVND (reference sequence). Written as DNA, the CDR3 is TGTGCCAGTAGTATAGGCACGAGGGCGGGGGAGCTGTTTTTT. Protein sequence: CASSIGTRAGELFF.

In its sample, this clone was seen a few times. The chain is built from TRBV11-2 and TRBJ2-7, with a possible D match to TRBD1 (6 bases). CDR3 size: 14 residues. V shed 4 bases and J shed 6 bases, with 16 bases lying between them. Germline assignment: CDR1 SGHAT and CDR2 FQNNGV. The CDR3 here is CASSSGQPWGEQYF. The CDR3 DNA sequence: TGTGCCAGCAGCTCCGGACAGCCGTGGGGCGAGCAGTACTTC.

The chain combines TRBV7-9 with TRBJ1-1, with 11 nucleotides matching TRBD1. This CDR3 has 15 residues. Germline V gene sequence: CDR1 SEHNR, CDR2 FQNEAQ (reference sequence). V lost 5 bases to trimming and J lost 5 bases; unmatched junction nucleotides: 7. CDR3: CASSPGQGDGTEAFF. DNA for the CDR3: TGTGCCAGCAGCCCGGGACAGGGGGACGGAACTGAAGCTTTCTTT.

The gene calls are TRBV19 and TRBJ2-1; 10 nucleotides agree with TRBD2. This CDR3 has 14 amino acids. The germline CDR1 and CDR2 sequences are LNHDA and SQIVND (reference sequence). The junction had 7 bases not matched to a gene; V was cut back by 7 bases and J by 7 bases. The CDR3 DNA reads TGTGCCAGTACCATGACTAGCGGGTGGAATGAGCAGTTCTTC. The encoded protein is CASTMTSGWNEQFF.

This clone was recorded only once. The chain is built from TRBV7-2 and TRBJ2-3; 7 nucleotides match TRBD2. Germline assignment: CDR1 SGHTA and CDR2 FQGNSA. Trimming removed 5 bases from V and 11 bases from J; junction bases left unmatched: 16. CDR3 size: 15 residues. This CDR3 reads CASSPVGAGEAMQYF. CDR3 DNA: TGTGCCAGCAGCCCGGTCGGGGCGGGAGAAGCGATGCAGTATTTT.

V usage is TRBV7-8 and J usage is TRBJ2-1, with D maybe TRBD1 (6 bases). V was pared by 5 bases and J by 7 bases, with 18 bases between. CDR3 length: 15 residues. The germline V gene encodes CDR1 SGHVS and CDR2 FQNEAQ. The CDR3: CASSHSTGVINEQFF. The CDR3 bases are TGTGCCAGCAGCCACTCGACAGGAGTGATAAATGAGCAGTTCTTC.

In this sample, this clone turned up a few times. V is TRBV6-6 and J is TRBJ2-7; tentative D call: TRBD2 (6 bases). The CDR3 runs 14 residues. V shed 7 bases and J shed 2 bases, with 15 bases lying between them. Germline CDR1 is MNHNY and CDR2 is SVGAGI (reference sequence). This chain's CDR3 is CASKKWDSTYEQYF. As DNA, the CDR3 is TGTGCCAGCAAGAAATGGGACTCAACCTACGAGCAGTACTTC.

The V and J genes are TRBV30 and TRBJ1-2, with D tentatively TRBD1 (6 bases). V was shortened by 7 bases and J by 3 bases, with 15 bases between the two germline ends. The CDR3 runs to 13 residues. Germline V gene sequence: CDR1 GTSNPN, CDR2 SVGIG (reference sequence). DNA for the CDR3: TGTGCCTTGCACGTCGACAGGCACTATGGCTACACCTTC. Translating gives CALHVDRHYGYTF.

This clone has just a few counts. The chain's CDR3 is CASRRLGWAGELFF. The CDR3 nucleotides read TGTGCCAGTAGACGGTTGGGTTGGGCAGGGGAGCTGTTTTTT. This chain links TRBV19 with TRBJ2-2; D is unclear. The CDR3 contains 14 residues. In germline, CDR1 is LNHDA, CDR2 SQIVND (reference sequence). The V end lost 6 bases, the J end lost 8 bases, and 16 bases lay between the germline ends.

This chain links TRBV29-1 with TRBJ2-1; TRBD1 matches 8 bases. CDR1 and CDR2 from the germline V gene are SQVTM and ANQGSEA. The CDR3 length is 13 residues. J lost 6 bases, V lost 7 bases, and 8 bases had no gene match. CDR3 sequence reads: CSGSGTGFNEQFF. The CDR3 DNA is TGCAGCGGGTCGGGGACAGGTTTCAATGAGCAGTTCTTC.

The chain has TRBV5-1 and TRBJ1-2; 7 positions match TRBD1. V lost 5 bases, J lost 6 bases, and 10 bases stayed unmatched. CDR1 is SGHRS and CDR2 is YFSETQ in the germline V gene. CDR3 length: 14 amino acids. The CDR3 loop is CASRGQPGRDGYTF. In DNA, the CDR3 is TGCGCCAGCAGGGGACAGCCCGGCAGGGATGGCTACACCTTC. The full variable domain, completed using reference TRBV5-1 and TRBJ1-2, is KAGVTQTPRYLIKTRGQQVTLSCSPISGHRSVSWYQQTPGQGLQFLFEYFSETQRNKGNFPGRFSGRQFSNSRSEMNVSTLELGDSALYLCASRGQPGRDGYTFGSGTRLTVV.

The rearrangement links TRBV29-1 to TRBJ2-2; 8 bases align to TRBD1. The junction had 12 bases not matched to a gene; V was cut back by 7 bases and J by 2 bases. Germline V gene lookup returns CDR1 SQVTM and CDR2 ANQGSEA. This CDR3 is 16 amino acids long. CDR3: CSARTGTGSNTGELFF. The CDR3 region has the DNA TGCAGCGCCCGGACAGGGACGGGCTCTAACACCGGGGAGCTGTTTTTT.

V gene TRBV7-9 combines with J gene TRBJ1-1; D not resolved. Per the germline V gene, CDR1 is SEHNR and CDR2 is FQNEAQ (reference sequence). CDR3 length: 15 residues. The V end lost 10 bases, the J end lost 1 base, and 19 bases lay between the germline ends. The CDR3 spells CATMRSRAKNTEAFF. The CDR3 nucleotides read TGTGCCACCATGCGCAGCCGAGCGAAGAACACTGAAGCTTTCTTT. The variable domain in full, with the rest retrieved from reference TRBV7-9 and TRBJ1-1, is DTGVSQNPRHKITKRGQNVTFRCDPISEHNRLYWYRQTLGQGPEFLTYFQNEAQLEKSRLLSDRFSAERPKGSFSTLEIQRTEQGDSAMYLCATMRSRAKNTEAFFGQGTRLTVV.

The rearrangement uses TRBV30 and TRBJ1-5, with 7 bases that match TRBD1. The CDR3 is 14 residues long. The trim removed 7 bases at V and 3 bases at J, leaving 9 bases unmatched. The germline gives CDR1 GTSNPN, CDR2 SVGIG (reference sequence). The CDR3 spells CALQDREYNQPQHF. In nucleotides, the CDR3 is TGTGCCTTGCAAGACAGGGAATACAATCAGCCCCAGCATTTT.

The V gene is TRBV7-8, the J gene TRBJ1-1, with D hard to call. This CDR3 region has 13 residues. Germline CDR1 and CDR2: SGHVS and FQNEAQ. Between the trimmed V and J ends, which lost 4 bases and 1 base, there was a span of 7 bases. The CDR3: CASSSSRNTEAFF. The CDR3 DNA follows: TGTGCCAGCAGCTCGAGCCGGAACACTGAAGCTTTCTTT. Combining the CDR3 with reference TRBV7-8 and TRBJ1-1 gives the whole variable domain GAGVSQSPRYKVAKRGQDVALRCDPISGHVSLFWYQQALGQGPEFLTYFQNEAQLDKSGLPSDRFFAERPEGSVSTLKIQRTQQEDSAVYLCASSSSRNTEAFFGQGTRLTVV.

The count of this clone is one. This sequence joins TRBV28 and TRBJ2-3; 8 bases agree with TRBD2. The CDR3 is made up of 16 amino acids. After removal of 5 bases from V and 3 bases from J, the junction contained 10 bases not matched to a gene. Germline loops: CDR1 MDHEN, CDR2 SYDVKM. The CDR3 DNA reads as TGTGCCAGCAGTCTCCGACTAGCGTTTGGGACAGATACGCAGTATTTT. This translates into CASSLRLAFGTDTQYF.

The chain joins TRBV19 to TRBJ2-7; TRBD1 agrees at 8 bases. The CDR3 has 14 residues. Germline V lookup: CDR1 LNHDA, CDR2 SQIVND (reference sequence). V was clipped by 9 bases and J by 2 bases; unmatched bases: 9. The CDR3 region is CASTQDRETYEQYF. The CDR3 DNA reads as TGTGCCAGCACCCAGGACAGGGAGACCTACGAGCAGTACTTC.

This clone appeared once. The chain joins TRBV7-8 to TRBJ2-7, with 13 bases identical to TRBD2. CDR1 is SGHVS, CDR2 FQNEAQ, per germline. Germline trimming cut 8 bases from V and 2 bases from J; bases unmatched to any gene: 12. This CDR3 comprises 17 residues. CDR3 loop: CASELAGGSSFPYEQYF. In DNA form, the CDR3 reads TGTGCCAGCGAACTAGCGGGAGGGTCCTCATTCCCCTACGAGCAGTACTTC. The variable domain in full, with the rest retrieved from reference TRBV7-8 and TRBJ2-7, is GAGVSQSPRYKVAKRGQDVALRCDPISGHVSLFWYQQALGQGPEFLTYFQNEAQLDKSGLPSDRFFAERPEGSVSTLKIQRTQQEDSAVYLCASELAGGSSFPYEQYFGPGTRLTVT.

This clone was recorded only once. This chain uses TRBV5-1 with TRBJ1-2; D is ambiguous. Germline assignment: CDR1 SGHRS and CDR2 YFSETQ. CDR3 length: 14 amino acids. Trimming took off 2 bases at V and 8 bases at J, with 16 bases between the two ends. In DNA, the CDR3 is TGCGCCAGCAGCTTTGACTCTCTACCTGGCGGCTACACCTTC. Translated, it gives CASSFDSLPGGYTF.

The CDR3 DNA reads as TGCGCCAACCCGGGACAAGACTATGGCTACACCTTC. Translated: CANPGQDYGYTF. The V and J genes are TRBV10-1 and TRBJ1-2, with a possible D match to TRBD1 (6 bases). Deletions cut 10 bases from V and 3 bases from J, with 12 bases between. The CDR3 sequence is 12 residues long. Germline V lookup: CDR1 WNHNN, CDR2 SYGVQD (reference sequence).

This clone appeared a few times. The chain is built from TRBV10-3 and TRBJ2-1; D may be TRBD2 (6 bases). Germline V gene lookup returns CDR1 ENHRY and CDR2 SYGVKD. The V end lost 6 bases, the J end lost 5 bases, and 14 bases lay between the germline ends. This CDR3 is 14 amino acids long. In DNA form, the CDR3 reads TGTGCCATCAGACAGGAGGGCGCCCACAATGAGCAGTTCTTC. This gives the protein CAIRQEGAHNEQFF.